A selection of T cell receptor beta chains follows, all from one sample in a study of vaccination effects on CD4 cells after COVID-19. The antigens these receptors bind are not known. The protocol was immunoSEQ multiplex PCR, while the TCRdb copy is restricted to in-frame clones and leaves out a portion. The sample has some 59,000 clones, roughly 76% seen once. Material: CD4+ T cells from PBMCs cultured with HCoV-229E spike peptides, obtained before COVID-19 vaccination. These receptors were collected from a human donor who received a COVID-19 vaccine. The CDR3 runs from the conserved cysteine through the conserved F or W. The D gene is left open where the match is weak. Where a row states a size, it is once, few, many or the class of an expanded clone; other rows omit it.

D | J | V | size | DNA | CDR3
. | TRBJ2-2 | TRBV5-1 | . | TGCGCCAGCCGACATAGGGGGGACTTAAACACCGGGGAGCTGTTTTTT | CASRHRGDLNTGELFF
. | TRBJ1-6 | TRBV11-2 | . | TGCTGCCCCCGGTCCTATAATTCACCCCTCCACTTT | CCPRSYNSPLHF
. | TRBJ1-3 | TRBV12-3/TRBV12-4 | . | TGTGCCAGCAGTTTAAGGACCCCCCCGACCATATATTTT | CASSLRTPPTIYF
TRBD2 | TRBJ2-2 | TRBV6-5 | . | TGTGCCAGCCGGAGGACTAGGAACACCGGGGAGCTGTTTTTT | CASRRTRNTGELFF
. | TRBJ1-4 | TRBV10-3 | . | TGTGCCATCAGTGGGGGGGCTAATGAAAAACTGTTTTTT | CAISGGANEKLFF
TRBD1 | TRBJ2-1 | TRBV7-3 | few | TGTGCCAGCAGCCCCCGGGACAGTTGGAGTGAGCAGTTCTTC | CASSPRDSWSEQFF
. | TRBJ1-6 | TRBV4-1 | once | TGCGCCAGCAGCCCCTATTCCGCGGTTTCACCCCTCCACTTT | CASSPYSAVSPLHF
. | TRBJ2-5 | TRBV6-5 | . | TGTGCCAGCAGTCCCCATACAGGGCGCGAGACCCAGTACTTC | CASSPHTGRETQYF
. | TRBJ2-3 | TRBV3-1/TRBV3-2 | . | TGTGCCAGCAGCCAAGATCGCGGACTCGCGGGGACCACAGATACGCAGTATTTT | CASSQDRGLAGTTDTQYF
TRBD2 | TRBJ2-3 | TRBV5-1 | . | TGCGCCAGCAGCTTGGTAGTTCTGGCGGGGGGACACCAAGATACGCAGTATTTT | CASSLVVLAGGHQDTQYF
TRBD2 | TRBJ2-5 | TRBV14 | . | TGTGCCAGCAGCCAAAACTTCCGGGAGGTCCAGTACTTC | CASSQNFREVQYF
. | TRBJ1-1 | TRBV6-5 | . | TGTGCCAGCAGGGGTGTAGTAGGGGACACTGAAGCTTTCTTT | CASRGVVGDTEAFF
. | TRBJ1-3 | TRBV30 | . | TGTGCCTGGAAGCTCGCGGGATCTGGAAACACCATATATTTT | CAWKLAGSGNTIYF
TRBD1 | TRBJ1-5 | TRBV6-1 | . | TGTGCCAGCAGTGATCCAGGGGGCTATCAGCCCCAGCATTTT | CASSDPGGYQPQHF
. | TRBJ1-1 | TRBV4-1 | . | TGCGCCAGCAGCCAAGAGACCACAGGAGACACTGAAGCTTTCTTT | CASSQETTGDTEAFF
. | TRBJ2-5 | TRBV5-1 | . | TGCGCCAGCAGCTTGGGGGACTCGGTGGTAGAGACCCAGTACTTC | CASSLGDSVVETQYF
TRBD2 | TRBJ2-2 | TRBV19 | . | TGTGCCAGTAGAGCGGGACTAGCAAACGGGGAGCTGTTTTTT | CASRAGLANGELFF
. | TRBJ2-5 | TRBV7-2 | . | TGTGCCAGCAGCTTAGCGCTACTGGAGACCCAGTACTTC | CASSLALLETQYF
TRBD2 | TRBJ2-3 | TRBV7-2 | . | TGTGCCGCCGGAGGCGGGGGGGCCTTAACAGATACGCAGTATTTT | CAAGGGGALTDTQYF
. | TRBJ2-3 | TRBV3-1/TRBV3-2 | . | TGTGCCAGCAGCCGATCAGAGCATGACACGCAGTATTTT | CASSRSEHDTQYF
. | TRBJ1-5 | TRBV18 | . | TGTGCCAGCTCCCTTGTCCCAGGGGGCAATCAGCCCCAGCATTTT | CASSLVPGGNQPQHF
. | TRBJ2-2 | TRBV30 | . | TGTGCCTGGAGCAGATCGAACACCGGGGAGCTGTTTTTT | CAWSRSNTGELFF
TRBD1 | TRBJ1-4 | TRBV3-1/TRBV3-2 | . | TGTGCCAGCAGCCAAAGGGACAGGAAAAGCGAAAAACTGTTTTTT | CASSQRDRKSEKLFF
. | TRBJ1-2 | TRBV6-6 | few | TGTGCCAGCATCCGGACAGACTCCAACTATGGCTACACCTTC | CASIRTDSNYGYTF
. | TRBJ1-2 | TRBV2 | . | TGTGCCAGCAGTACCCAGGGACTCGCGAAAGGCGATGGCTACACCTTC | CASSTQGLAKGDGYTF
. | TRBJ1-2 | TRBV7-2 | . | TGTGCCAGCAGCCCGATGATGGGGAACGGCTACACCTTC | CASSPMMGNGYTF
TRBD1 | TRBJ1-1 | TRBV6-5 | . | TGTGCCAGCAGTTACGGGGACAGTCTTGAAGCTTTCTTT | CASSYGDSLEAFF
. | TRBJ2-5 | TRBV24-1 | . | TGTGCCACCAGTGATTCGGGCCGCCAAGAGACCCAGTACTTC | CATSDSGRQETQYF
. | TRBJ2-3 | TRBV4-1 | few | TGCGCCAGCAGCCAGATGGGCGTGGTTCAGTATTTT | CASSQMGVVQYF
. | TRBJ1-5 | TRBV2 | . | TGTGCCAGCAGTGGGGGGACTATAAGCAATCAGCCCCAGCATTTT | CASSGGTISNQPQHF
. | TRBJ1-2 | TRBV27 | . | TGTGCCAGCAGTGAAAAGGGGAACTATGGCTACACCTTC | CASSEKGNYGYTF
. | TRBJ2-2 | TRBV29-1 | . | TGCAGCGGGTGGGGGGAGGACACCGGGGAGCTGTTTTTT | CSGWGEDTGELFF
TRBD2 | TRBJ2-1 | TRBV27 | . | TGTGCCAGCAGTCTACTAGCGGGGGGCCGGAGTGAGCAGTTCTTC | CASSLLAGGRSEQFF
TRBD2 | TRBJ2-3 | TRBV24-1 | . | TGTGCCACCAGTGACCTACTAGCGGGACCCACAGATACGCAGTATTTT | CATSDLLAGPTDTQYF
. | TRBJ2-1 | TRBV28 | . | TGTGCCAGCAGTTTCTTAGCGACGGGGGTACATGAGCAGTTCTTC | CASSFLATGVHEQFF
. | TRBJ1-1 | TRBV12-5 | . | TGTGCTAGTGGCCTTTCCGGGACAGAAGCTTTCTTT | CASGLSGTEAFF
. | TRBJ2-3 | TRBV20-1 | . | TGCAGTGCTAGGTCAGCGTATACGCAGTATTTT | CSARSAYTQYF
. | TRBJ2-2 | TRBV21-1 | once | TGTGCCAGCAGCATCGTGCCATACGACGGATCCGGGGAGCTGTTTTTT | CASSIVPYDGSGELFF
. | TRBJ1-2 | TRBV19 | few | TGTGCCAGTAGTATAACACAGGGCCAACCCCGTGGCTACACCTTC | CASSITQGQPRGYTF
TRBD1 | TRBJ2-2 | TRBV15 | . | TGTGCCACCAGCAGAGGAGGGACAGGGAACACCGGGGAGCTGTTTTTT | CATSRGGTGNTGELFF
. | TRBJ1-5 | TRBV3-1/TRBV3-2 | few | TGTGCCAGCAGCCCCTCAGGGGCCAATCAGCCCCAGCATTTT | CASSPSGANQPQHF
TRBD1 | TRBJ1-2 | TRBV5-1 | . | TGCGCCAGCAGCTTGGGACAGGGAATAAGTACTTCCTATGGCTACACCTTC | CASSLGQGISTSYGYTF
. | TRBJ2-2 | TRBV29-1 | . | TGCAGCGCCCGAACGGGGGTCCACACCGGGGAGCTGTTTTTT | CSARTGVHTGELFF
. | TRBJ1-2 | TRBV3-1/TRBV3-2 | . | TGTGCCAGCAGCCAAGCCGGTGGCTACACCTTC | CASSQAGGYTF
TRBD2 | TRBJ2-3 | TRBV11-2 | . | TGTGCCAGCAGCTTAGTAGCGGGTTATACAGATACGCAGTATTTT | CASSLVAGYTDTQYF
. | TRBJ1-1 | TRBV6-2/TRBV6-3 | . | TGTGCCAGCAGCCCGGCGGGGGGCAGAACTGAAGCTTTCTTT | CASSPAGGRTEAFF
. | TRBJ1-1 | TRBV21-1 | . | TGTGCCAGCAGCAAACCTCGTAAAGGGCCGAACACTGAAGCTTTCTTT | CASSKPRKGPNTEAFF
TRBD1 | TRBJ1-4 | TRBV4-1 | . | TGCGCCAGCAGCCGGAAGGGGGCCGAGGGGGAAAAACTGTTTTTT | CASSRKGAEGEKLFF
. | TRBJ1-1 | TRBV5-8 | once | TGTGCCAGCACCGATAGGGTCGCTGAAGCTTTCTTT | CASTDRVAEAFF
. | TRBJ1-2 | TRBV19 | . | TGTGCCAGTAGTCTGACAGCAGCTAACTATGGCTACACCTTC | CASSLTAANYGYTF
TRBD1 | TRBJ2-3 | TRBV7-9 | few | TGTGCCAGCAGCCCAGGACAGGGAAGTGGCACAGATACGCAGTATTTT | CASSPGQGSGTDTQYF
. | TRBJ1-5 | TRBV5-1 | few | TGCGCCAGCAGCTTGGGAGGGCTGAGCAATCAGCCCCAGCATTTT | CASSLGGLSNQPQHF
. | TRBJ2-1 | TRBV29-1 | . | TGCAGCGTTGGCAGGGATCGATACAATGAGCAGTTCTTC | CSVGRDRYNEQFF
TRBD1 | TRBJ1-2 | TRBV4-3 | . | TGCGCCAGCAGCCAAGATATAAGGACAGGGGCCTATGGCTACACCTTC | CASSQDIRTGAYGYTF
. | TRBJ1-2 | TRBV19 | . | TGTGCCAGTAGGAGGGGAGCATTATACTATGGCTACACCTTC | CASRRGALYYGYTF
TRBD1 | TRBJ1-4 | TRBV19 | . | TGTGCCAGTAGCCGGCGGGACAGGGGTGAAAAACTGTTTTTT | CASSRRDRGEKLFF
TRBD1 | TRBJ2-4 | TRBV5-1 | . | TGCGCCAGCAGCTTGGGACAGGGAAACATTCAGTACTTC | CASSLGQGNIQYF
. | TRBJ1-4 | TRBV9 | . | TGTGCCAGCAGCGTTGGGAGCGTGACAACTAATGAAAAACTGTTTTTT | CASSVGSVTTNEKLFF
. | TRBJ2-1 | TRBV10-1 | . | TGCGCCAGCAGTGAGTCCAGGAACAATGAGCAGTTCTTC | CASSESRNNEQFF
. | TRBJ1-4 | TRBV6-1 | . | TGTGCCAGCAGTGAAGCGGGACGGGTGTTGGTACTGTTTTTT | CASSEAGRVLVLFF